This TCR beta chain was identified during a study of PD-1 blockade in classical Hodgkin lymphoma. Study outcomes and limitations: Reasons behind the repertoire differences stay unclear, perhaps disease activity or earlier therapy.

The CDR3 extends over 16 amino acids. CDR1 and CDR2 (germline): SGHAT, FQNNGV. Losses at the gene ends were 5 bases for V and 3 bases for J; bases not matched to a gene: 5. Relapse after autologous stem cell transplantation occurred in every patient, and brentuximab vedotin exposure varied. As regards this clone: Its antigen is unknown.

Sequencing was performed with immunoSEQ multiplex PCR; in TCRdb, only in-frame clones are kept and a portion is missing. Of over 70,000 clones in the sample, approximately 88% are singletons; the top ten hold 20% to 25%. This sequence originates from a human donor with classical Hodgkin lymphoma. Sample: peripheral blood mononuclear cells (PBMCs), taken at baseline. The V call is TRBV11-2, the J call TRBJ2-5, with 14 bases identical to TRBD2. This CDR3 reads CASSLRLAGGKETQYF. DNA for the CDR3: TGTGCCAGCAGCCTTAGACTAGCGGGAGGGAAAGAGACCCAGTACTTC.